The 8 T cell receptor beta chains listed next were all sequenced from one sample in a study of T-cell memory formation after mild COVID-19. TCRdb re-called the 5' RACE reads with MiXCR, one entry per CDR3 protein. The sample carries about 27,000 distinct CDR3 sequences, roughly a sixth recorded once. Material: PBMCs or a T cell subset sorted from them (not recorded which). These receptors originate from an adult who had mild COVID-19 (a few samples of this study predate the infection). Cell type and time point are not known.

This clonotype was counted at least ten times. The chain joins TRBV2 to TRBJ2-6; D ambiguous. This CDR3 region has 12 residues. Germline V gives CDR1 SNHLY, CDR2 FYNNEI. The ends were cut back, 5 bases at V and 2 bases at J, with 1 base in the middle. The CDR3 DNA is TGTGCCAGCAGTCCTGGGGCCAACGTCCTGACTTTC. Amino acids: CASSPGANVLTF.

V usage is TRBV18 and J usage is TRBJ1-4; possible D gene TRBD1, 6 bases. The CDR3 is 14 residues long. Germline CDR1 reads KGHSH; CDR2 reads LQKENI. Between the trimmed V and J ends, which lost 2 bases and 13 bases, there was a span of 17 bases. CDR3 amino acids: CASSPGPTSGALFF. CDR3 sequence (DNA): TGTGCCAGCTCACCAGGGCCAACCTCGGGGGCACTGTTTTTT. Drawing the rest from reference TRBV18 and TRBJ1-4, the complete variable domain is NAGVMQNPRHLVRRRGQEARLRCSPMKGHSHVYWYRQLPEEGLKFMVYLQKENIIDESGMPKERFSAEFPKEGPSILRIQQVVRGDSAAYFCASSPGPTSGALFFGSGTQLSVL.

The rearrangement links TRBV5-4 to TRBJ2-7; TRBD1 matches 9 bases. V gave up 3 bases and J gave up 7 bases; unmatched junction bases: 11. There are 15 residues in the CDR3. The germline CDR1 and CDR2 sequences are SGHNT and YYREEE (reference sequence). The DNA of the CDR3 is TGTGCCAGCAGCTGGGGGGCGGAGACAGGGGGAGAGCAGTACTTC. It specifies CASSWGAETGGEQYF.

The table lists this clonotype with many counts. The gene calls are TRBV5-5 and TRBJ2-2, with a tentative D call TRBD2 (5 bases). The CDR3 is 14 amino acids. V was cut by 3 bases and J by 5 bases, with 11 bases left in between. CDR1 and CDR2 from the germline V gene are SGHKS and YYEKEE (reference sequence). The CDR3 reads CASSSAAGTGELFF. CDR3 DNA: TGTGCCAGCAGCTCCGCTGCGGGTACCGGGGAGCTGTTTTTT.

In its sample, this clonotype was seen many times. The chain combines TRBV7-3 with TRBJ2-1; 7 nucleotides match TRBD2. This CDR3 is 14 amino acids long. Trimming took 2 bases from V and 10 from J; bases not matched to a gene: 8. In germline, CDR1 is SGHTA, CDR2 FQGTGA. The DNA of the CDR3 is TGTGCCAGCAGCTTACACCCTAGCGGCTCGGAGCAGTTCTTC. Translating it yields CASSLHPSGSEQFF. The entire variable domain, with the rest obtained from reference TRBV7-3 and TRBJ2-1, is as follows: GAGVSQTPSNKVTEKGKYVELRCDPISGHTALYWYRQSLGQGPEFLIYFQGTGAADDSGLPNDRFFAVRPEGSVSTLKIQRTERGDSAVYLCASSLHPSGSEQFFGPGTRLTVL.

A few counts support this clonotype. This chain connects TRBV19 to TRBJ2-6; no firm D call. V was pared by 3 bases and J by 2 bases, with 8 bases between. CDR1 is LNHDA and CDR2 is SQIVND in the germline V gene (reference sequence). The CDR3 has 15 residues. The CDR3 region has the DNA TGTGCCAGTAGTATTCCGCTCACTGGGGCCAACGTCCTGACTTTC. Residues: CASSIPLTGANVLTF.

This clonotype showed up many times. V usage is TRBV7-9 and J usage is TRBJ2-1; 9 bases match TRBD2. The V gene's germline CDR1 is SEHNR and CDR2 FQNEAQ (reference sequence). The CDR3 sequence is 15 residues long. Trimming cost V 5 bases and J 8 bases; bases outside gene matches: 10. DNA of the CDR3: TGTGCCAGCAGCCAACTACGCGGGGGGGGCGATGAGCAGTTCTTC. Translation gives CASSQLRGGGDEQFF.

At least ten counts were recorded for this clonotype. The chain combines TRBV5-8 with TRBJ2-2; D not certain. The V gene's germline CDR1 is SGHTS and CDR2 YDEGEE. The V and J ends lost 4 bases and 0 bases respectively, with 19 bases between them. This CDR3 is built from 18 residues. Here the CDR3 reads CASSPPRTISTNTGELFF. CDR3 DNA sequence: TGTGCCAGCAGCCCGCCTAGGACCATATCCACGAACACCGGGGAGCTGTTTTTT. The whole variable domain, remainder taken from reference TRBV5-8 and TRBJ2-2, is EAGVTQSPTHLIKTRGQQATLRCSPISGHTSVYWYQQALGLGLQFLLWYDEGEERNRGNFPPRFSGRQFPNYSSELNVNALELEDSALYLCASSPPRTISTNTGELFFGEGSRLTVL.